This T cell receptor beta chain was obtained from a study of CD8 T cells in Susac syndrome (dated by TCRdb to the late 2010s). General notes on the study: Whether CD8+ T cell activation and differentiation in Susac syndrome was antigen driven was tested using repertoire sequencing.

Study-level results and caveats: The number of individuals in the TCR sequencing and HLA analysis was recognized as being relatively small.

Comment on this clonotype: The antigen it binds to is not known. Base-call qualities are not available, and no considerably larger clone is one nucleotide away.

RNA was extracted with the RNeasy kit and roughly 0.5 to 1 ug was reverse transcribed using random hexamers. The immunoSEQ multiplex PCR assay, which covers 54 Vbeta and 13 Jbeta segments, was used to amplify TCR beta CDR3 regions. To correct PCR amplification bias, a synthetic template baseline was used for both primer optimization and computational correction. The source study handled its data this way. Reads were annotated to V, D and J genes per IMGT and analyzed with immunoSEQ Analyzer, keeping only productive sequences. Clonality was calculated as one minus the Shannon entropy normalized by log2 of the number of productive unique sequences. For each patient and control, public and private clones were evaluated among the 100 most prevalent clones. A clone was defined as Susac-specific if it was absent from the healthy and MS cohorts, from more than 850 published viral clones and from other ImmuneACCESS disease sequences. The public sequencing data were trimmed at Q25 with fastp and processed into clonotypes with MiXCR by TCRdb, which kept only in-frame beta chains. Rows are unified per CDR3 protein, each entry keeping the most common DNA and genes. The V and J calls reflect TCRdb's pipeline rather than the authors' work. The sample table holds roughly 200,000 distinct CDR3 sequences, of which 85% to 95% were seen once. Approximately 0.075% of the sample goes to the ten largest clones.

Peripheral blood CD8+ and CD4+ T cells from healthy donors, Susac syndrome patients and multiple sclerosis patients were profiled using high-throughput TCR beta sequencing. The multiple sclerosis controls were treatment-naive patients whose relapsing-remitting disease, either stable or active, fulfilled the revised McDonald criteria. Bulk CD8+ and CD4+ T cells were purified by magnetic negative isolation, while CD8+ TEMRA cells were enriched using FACS. Blood was drawn into EDTA tubes, processed within 24 hours, and PBMCs were isolated by density gradient centrifugation. PBMCs intended for TCR sequencing were cryopreserved in liquid nitrogen and were subsequently thawed in a 37 degrees C water bath. The sorted or isolated CD4+, CD8+ and CD8+ TEMRA cells had a purity of 90% or higher. Taken from the germline V gene, the CDR1 and CDR2 loops are SNHLY and FYNNEI. The CDR3 starts with the cysteine, ends with the phenylalanine, and has 12 residues. Only CDR3 DNA remains: 36 bases, in frame from the first base. The V and J ends are trimmed by 4 bases and 6 bases, leaving 9 bases between them.

The sequence is built from TRBV2 and TRBJ1-1; no D gene call is confident. Sequenced sample: CD4+ T cells from PBMCs. This receptor was identified in a human donor with multiple sclerosis. The CDR3 region reads CASSVRWAEAFF. The nucleotide sequence is given as TGTGCCAGCAGTGTCCGTTGGGCTGAAGCTTTCTTT.